Listed below are T cell receptor beta chains from one sample, sequenced in a study of chemoradiotherapy in HPV16-positive cancers. The method was immunoSEQ multiplex PCR; TCRdb's version includes in-frame clones alone and lacks a portion of them. This sample yields approximately 20,000 clones, of which roughly 89% are seen a single time; approximately 6.2% belongs to the top ten. Sequencing used blood, obtained from a patient who underwent chemoradiotherapy. These receptors came from a human donor with HPV-associated anogenital cancer. CDR3s include the opening cysteine and the closing phenylalanine or tryptophan. A D gene is named only where the DNA matches it firmly. Clone size, where shown, is once, few, many, or a class for clones that have expanded.

>TRBD1|TRBJ2-7|TRBV5-1|14|-
TGCGCCAGCAGCCTGGGGGGACAGGGGTTCGAGCAGTACTTC
CASSLGGQGFEQYF
>TRBD2|TRBJ2-3|TRBV4-1|15|-
TGCGCCAGCAGCCCATTCGGGGGGAGTGGAGATACGCAGTATTTT
CASSPFGGSGDTQYF
>-|TRBJ2-7|TRBV7-2|17|-
TGTGCCAGCAGCTTACGATCGGCGGGGGCCCACTCCTACGAGCAGTACTTC
CASSLRSAGAHSYEQYF
>TRBD2|TRBJ2-3|TRBV7-9|15|-
TGTGCCAGCAGCTTAATGGCGGGGGACACAGATACGCAGTATTTT
CASSLMAGDTDTQYF
>TRBD1|TRBJ1-6|TRBV9|18|-
TGTGCCAGCAGCGTAGGGGCAGGGGGCGGCCTCCGTCGTTCACCCCTCCACTTT
CASSVGAGGGLRRSPLHF
>-|TRBJ1-2|TRBV14|15|-
TGTGCCAGCAGCCGAGAAACGGGGCGGGTAGGAGGCTACACCTTC
CASSRETGRVGGYTF
>TRBD2|TRBJ2-7|TRBV5-1|14|once
TGCGCCAGCAGCCCGGGGGGGAGGACCTACGAGCAGTACTTC
CASSPGGRTYEQYF
>-|TRBJ1-1|TRBV6-1|12|-
TGTGCCAGTAGCGTTTTCGACACTGAAGCTTTCTTT
CASSVFDTEAFF
>-|TRBJ1-1|TRBV27|14|few
TGTGCCAGCAGTTTATCTTGGGGATCTGCTGAAGCTTTCTTT
CASSLSWGSAEAFF
>-|TRBJ2-1|TRBV19|17|-
TGTGCCAGTAGTATCCTGGGTAGGGACCCCCGTATGAATGAGCAGTTCTTC
CASSILGRDPRMNEQFF
>-|TRBJ2-7|TRBV19|13|-
TGTGCCAGTAGTATAGAGGTTACCTACGAGCAGTACTTC
CASSIEVTYEQYF
>-|TRBJ2-1|TRBV7-7|13|-
TGTGCCAGCAGCTTAGGATTGATAAATGAGCAGTTCTTC
CASSLGLINEQFF
>TRBD1|TRBJ2-7|TRBV29-1|11|few
TGCAGCGCCCGGACAGGGAACGAGCAGTACTTC
CSARTGNEQYF
>-|TRBJ1-1|TRBV19|15|few
TGTGCCAGTAGTACTCAGTGGGGAGGGGAGACTGAAGCTTTCTTT
CASSTQWGGETEAFF
>TRBD2|TRBJ2-1|TRBV27|15|-
TGTGCCAGTGGCGCCGAGATAGCGGGATACAATGAGCAGTTCTTC
CASGAEIAGYNEQFF
>TRBD2|TRBJ2-5|TRBV30|14|-
TGTGCCTGGAGATTGAGCGGGGGGGCTGAGACCCAGTACTTC
CAWRLSGGAETQYF
>-|TRBJ1-5|TRBV6-5|12|-
TGTGCCAGCAGGAGTCAAGGACGGAATTGGCATTTT
CASRSQGRNWHF
>-|TRBJ1-1|TRBV14|12|-
TGTGCCAGCAGCCAGTACAGCACTGAAGCTTTCTTT
CASSQYSTEAFF
>-|TRBJ1-2|TRBV30|11|-
TGTGCCTGGAGTGCGGGTTATGGCTACACCTTC
CAWSAGYGYTF
>TRBD1|TRBJ2-3|TRBV27|15|-
TGTGCCAGCAGTTTATGGGACAGAAGCACAGATACGCAGTATTTT
CASSLWDRSTDTQYF
>-|TRBJ1-4|TRBV19|15|-
TGTGCCAGTAGTATTGTCGGGACGGCCAATGAAAAACTGTTTTTT
CASSIVGTANEKLFF
>-|TRBJ2-1|TRBV11-2|15|-
TGTGCCAGCAGCTATTCCGGGGATCCCTACAATGAGCAGTTCTTC
CASSYSGDPYNEQFF
>-|TRBJ1-1|TRBV5-1|14|-
TGCGCCAGCAGCTTGGAGCACTTAGGGTCTGAAGCTTTCTTT
CASSLEHLGSEAFF
>-|TRBJ1-1|TRBV7-3|18|-
TGTGCCAGCAGCCCCCGGGGGGTCGGAGATCTCATGAACACTGAAGCTTTCTTT
CASSPRGVGDLMNTEAFF
>-|TRBJ2-5|TRBV30|16|-
TGTGCCTTTGGCTTCTCGGCCAGGGGGGATGAGGAGACCCAGTACTTC
CAFGFSARGDEETQYF
>TRBD1|TRBJ2-3|TRBV7-9|14|-
TGTGCCAGCAGCTTTGAGGGGGCTAGAGATACGCAGTATTTT
CASSFEGARDTQYF
>-|TRBJ1-1|TRBV5-1|18|-
TGCGCCAGCAGCTTGGTGGATATGTCAAGGGGCCAGAACACTGAAGCTTTCTTT
CASSLVDMSRGQNTEAFF
>TRBD1|TRBJ1-5|TRBV10-2|17|-
TGCGCCAGCAGTGAGTTTACAGGGGCGCGGGGCAATCAGCCCCAGCATTTT
CASSEFTGARGNQPQHF
>TRBD1|TRBJ1-6|TRBV6-1|14|-
TGTGCCAGCAGCTTAGACAGGGTTAATTCACCCCTCCACTTT
CASSLDRVNSPLHF
>TRBD1|TRBJ1-2|TRBV29-1|15|-
TGCAGCGTAGAGGAGCCCGGGACAGGGTTCGATGGCTACACCTTC
CSVEEPGTGFDGYTF
>-|TRBJ1-5|TRBV7-6|13|-
TGTGCCAGCAGCTACAGGGACGATCAGCCCCAGCATTTT
CASSYRDDQPQHF
>-|TRBJ1-1|TRBV5-1|16|-
TGCGCCAGCAGCTTGGGTGGTGGGGGGGTGAACACTGAAGCTTTCTTT
CASSLGGGGVNTEAFF
>-|TRBJ1-3|TRBV30|14|-
TGTGCCTGGGCACAATCGGTCCTGCGAAACACCATATATTTT
CAWAQSVLRNTIYF
>TRBD2|TRBJ2-5|TRBV7-2|16|-
TGTGCCAGCAGCTCATCTGATACCGGGGGGGCCCGGGGCCAGTACTTC
CASSSSDTGGARGQYF
>-|TRBJ2-7|TRBV19|12|-
TGTGCCAGTAGTATGAGGGGTTCCGAGCAGTACTTC
CASSMRGSEQYF